This TCR beta chain was recorded in a study of T-cell memory formation after mild COVID-19. Overall study results and limits: Day 15 to 85 contracting clones showed balanced CD4/CD8; day 15 to 37 expanders favored CD4+.

CDR1 SGHTA and CDR2 FQGNSA come from the germline V gene. Trimming removed 2 bases from V and 5 bases from J; junction bases left unmatched: 4. The CDR3 contains 14 residues. At least ten counts were recorded for this clonotype. Its antigen is not known. Employing constant-segment primers, 5'RACE generated TCR alpha and TCR beta cDNA libraries bearing sample barcodes and UMIs. TCRdb reprocessed the 5' RACE reads with MiXCR, giving one entry per CDR3 protein. The sample records approximately 350,000 distinct CDR3 sequences, approximately 12% being singletons. The chain couples TRBV7-2 to TRBJ1-1, with TRBD1 matching over 8 bases. This receptor was taken from a man between 18 and 35 years old who had mild COVID-19 (a few samples of this study predate the infection). Cell type and time point are not known. The sequencing input was PBMCs or a T cell subset sorted from them (not recorded which). CDR3: CASSLQGALTEAFF. Written as DNA, the CDR3 is TGTGCCAGCAGCTTACAGGGGGCGCTTACTGAAGCTTTCTTT.